The 20 T cell receptor beta chains in this list originate from one sample, sequenced in a study of identical twins. TCRdb processed the 5' RACE reads anew with MiXCR; each CDR3 protein has one entry. Among 450,000 or so distinct CDR3 sequences listed, approximately 15% were seen once. These data also formed part of another study, on yellow fever vaccine responses in identical twins.

Sequencing used CD4+ T cells sorted from blood. These receptors came from a woman younger than 35 in good health.

This clonotype appeared a few times. The CDR3 protein is CASTTGRGAKNIQYF. The CDR3 DNA reads TGTGCCAGCACTACGGGGCGGGGGGCCAAAAACATTCAGTACTTC. The rearrangement uses TRBV5-6 and TRBJ2-4, with TRBD2 matching 7 bases. CDR1 is SGHDT and CDR2 is YYEEEE in the germline V gene. The length of the CDR3 is 15 residues. After removal of 6 bases from V and 1 base from J, the junction contained 7 bases not matched to a gene. Complete variable domain (other parts from reference TRBV5-6 and TRBJ2-4): DAGVTQSPTHLIKTRGQQVTLRCSPKSGHDTVSWYQQALGQGPQFIFQYYEEEERQRGNFPDRFSGHQFPNYSSELNVNALLLGDSALYLCASTTGRGAKNIQYFGAGTRLSVL.

The V gene is TRBV9, the J gene TRBJ2-3; D unresolved. V lost 0 bases, J lost 1 base, and 12 bases lay in between. The CDR3 is 16 amino acids. Germline V gene sequence: CDR1 SGDLS, CDR2 YYNGEE. The CDR3 here is CASSVGGVGGTDTQYF. The CDR3 region has the DNA TGTGCCAGCAGCGTAGGCGGAGTTGGAGGCACAGATACGCAGTATTTT.

This clonotype came up many times. V and J are TRBV12-3 or TRBV12-4 and TRBJ2-1; TRBD2 aligns across 9 bases. The CDR3 is 17 residues long. Trimming at V came to 7 bases and at J to 4 bases, leaving 14 bases not matched to a gene. CDR3 in DNA: TGTGCCAGCACCCTTCGGCTTAGCGGGAGAGCATACAATGAGCAGTTCTTC. Its translation: CASTLRLSGRAYNEQFF.

This clonotype showed up just a few times. The rearrangement links TRBV27 to TRBJ2-1, with 9 bases fitting TRBD1. The germline V gene encodes CDR1 MNHEY and CDR2 SMNVEV (reference sequence). CDR3 length: 14 residues. Unmatched junction bases numbered 8, after V lost 6 bases and J lost 8 bases. The CDR3 nucleotides read TGTGCCAGCAGGCGACAGGGGGGTTCTGATGAGCAGTTCTTC. This gives the protein CASRRQGGSDEQFF.

This chain links TRBV5-6 with TRBJ2-3, with TRBD2 matching over 9 bases. CDR1 is SGHDT and CDR2 is YYEEEE in the germline V gene. The CDR3 is made up of 17 amino acids. V lost 7 bases to trimming and J lost 3 bases; unmatched junction nucleotides: 15. The CDR3 DNA reads as TGTGCCAGCGGCCCCGGGCTGGCGGGGGGGCCGACAGATACGCAGTATTTT. Its translation is CASGPGLAGGPTDTQYF.

The gene calls are TRBV29-1 and TRBJ2-7, with 12 bases that match TRBD2. The V segment lost 4 bases and the J segment 0 bases; nucleotides outside the gene matches: 4. Germline values: CDR1 SQVTM, CDR2 ANQGSEA. This CDR3 is 15 amino acids long. The CDR3 protein is CSVVGLAGPSYEQYF. Written as DNA, the CDR3 is TGCAGCGTTGTAGGACTAGCGGGACCCTCCTACGAGCAGTACTTC.

This clonotype was detected only a few times. The rearrangement uses TRBV7-2 and TRBJ2-1, with D possibly TRBD2 on 5 matching bases. The V gene's germline CDR1 is SGHTA and CDR2 FQGNSA. V was clipped by 5 bases and J by 2 bases, with 13 bases between them. The CDR3 covers 15 residues. The CDR3 region has the DNA TGTGCCAGCAGCCCAGAGGCTAGCCCCTACAATGAGCAGTTCTTC. Protein: CASSPEASPYNEQFF.

This rearrangement joins TRBV20-1 to TRBJ2-1; D not resolved. Trimming took off 5 bases at V and 7 bases at J, with 9 bases between the two ends. The CDR3 is 11 residues long. Germline lookup yields CDR1 DFQATT and CDR2 SNEGSKA (reference sequence). The DNA for the CDR3 is TGCAGTGCTGATAGTATTAATGAGCAGTTCTTC. Protein product: CSADSINEQFF.

A few counts support this clonotype. The chain has TRBV19 and TRBJ2-7; TRBD2 might be the D (5 bases). Germline assignment: CDR1 LNHDA and CDR2 SQIVND (reference sequence). V lost 3 bases and J 7 bases, leaving 10 bases between the germline ends. The CDR3 runs to 12 residues. DNA for the CDR3: TGTGCCAGTAGTATCCCTCCGGGGGAGCAGTACTTC. Encoded protein: CASSIPPGEQYF.

This clonotype occurred a few times. The chain has TRBV5-6 and TRBJ2-7; the D gene is possibly TRBD1 (5 bases). The CDR3 totals 14 residues. From germline, CDR1 is SGHDT and CDR2 YYEEEE. Deletions cut 4 bases from V and 1 base from J, with 12 bases between. In DNA form, the CDR3 reads TGTGCCAGCAGCCAATTCAGGGTGTCCTACGAGCAGTACTTC. As protein: CASSQFRVSYEQYF. The variable domain in full, with the rest retrieved from reference TRBV5-6 and TRBJ2-7, is DAGVTQSPTHLIKTRGQQVTLRCSPKSGHDTVSWYQQALGQGPQFIFQYYEEEERQRGNFPDRFSGHQFPNYSSELNVNALLLGDSALYLCASSQFRVSYEQYFGPGTRLTVT.

The genes are TRBV28 and TRBJ2-3, with D possibly being TRBD1 (6 bases). V lost 7 bases, J lost 1 base, and 15 bases lay in between. Germline V CDR1 and CDR2: MDHEN, SYDVKM. The CDR3 has 15 amino acids. The CDR3 DNA sequence: TGTGCCAGCAAACCGCAGGGGCTTGGCACAGATACGCAGTATTTT. Protein product: CASKPQGLGTDTQYF.

Here the CDR3 reads CATSDGSQGAGGYTF. In nucleotides, the CDR3 is TGTGCCACCAGTGATGGAAGTCAGGGGGCCGGTGGCTACACCTTC. The gene calls are TRBV24-1 and TRBJ1-2; TRBD1 agrees at 8 bases. The V gene's germline CDR1 is KGHDR and CDR2 SFDVKD. V dropped 3 bases and J dropped 7; count of bases not matched to a gene: 9. This CDR3 region has 15 residues.

This clonotype occurred a few times. This chain uses TRBV29-1 with TRBJ2-3; D gene uncertain. Trimming stripped 7 bases from V and 0 bases from J, with 8 bases between. The CDR3 sequence is 12 residues long. CDR1 is SQVTM and CDR2 is ANQGSEA in the germline V gene. The CDR3 region is CSGSRSTDTQYF. The CDR3 bases are TGCAGCGGGAGCAGAAGCACAGATACGCAGTATTTT.

The J gene is TRBJ2-7, the V gene TRBV6-1; 9 nucleotides line up with TRBD1. The CDR3 loop spans 13 amino acids. CDR1 and CDR2 (germline): MNHNS, SASEGT. The trim removed 5 bases at V and 6 bases at J, leaving 5 bases unmatched. The DNA for the CDR3 is TGTGCCAGCAGTAGAGGGACAGGGCTCGAGCAGTACTTC. Its translation: CASSRGTGLEQYF.

The chain is built from TRBV7-9 and TRBJ2-6, with TRBD2 matching 7 bases. The CDR3 runs to 17 residues. Germline CDR1 and CDR2: SEHNR and FQNEAQ (reference sequence). The junction had 8 bases not matched to a gene; V was cut back by 6 bases and J by 0 bases. Here the CDR3 DNA reads TGTGCCAGCAGACGGGACTATCCAAGCTCTGGGGCCAACGTCCTGACTTTC. It encodes CASRRDYPSSGANVLTF. The variable domain in full, completed from reference TRBV7-9 and TRBJ2-6, reads DTGVSQNPRHKITKRGQNVTFRCDPISEHNRLYWYRQTLGQGPEFLTYFQNEAQLEKSRLLSDRFSAERPKGSFSTLEIQRTEQGDSAMYLCASRRDYPSSGANVLTFGAGSRLTVL.

This rearrangement joins TRBV5-1 to TRBJ2-3; TRBD1 is a possible D gene (6 bases). The CDR3 loop spans 12 amino acids. Germline loops: CDR1 SGHRS, CDR2 YFSETQ. Deletions cut 4 bases from V and 6 bases from J, with 9 bases between. CDR3 DNA: TGCGCCAGCAGCGATCAGGGGGATACGCAGTATTTT. This codes for CASSDQGDTQYF.

The rearrangement links TRBV7-9 to TRBJ2-1; TRBD2 agrees at 7 bases. V dropped 7 bases and J dropped 8; count of bases not matched to a gene: 14. CDR1 is SEHNR and CDR2 is FQNEAQ in the germline V gene (reference sequence). The CDR3 loop spans 15 amino acids. DNA for the CDR3: TGTGCCAGCACCTCCATCGCGGGAGCTCGGGATGAGCAGTTCTTC. Protein product: CASTSIAGARDEQFF.

This clonotype was seen repeatedly, ten times or more. The J gene is TRBJ2-1, the V gene TRBV29-1, with 7 bases fitting TRBD1. Germline V CDR1 and CDR2: SQVTM, ANQGSEA. The V gene end was trimmed by 6 bases and the J gene end by 6 bases; junction bases not matched to a gene: 14. The CDR3 covers 15 residues. CDR3 DNA sequence: TGCAGCGTGGGGAAATCCAATGACAGGGTCAATGAGCAGTTCTTC. It codes for CSVGKSNDRVNEQFF.

This clonotype was counted between two and nine times. The gene calls are TRBV28 and TRBJ2-4, with D possibly matching TRBD1 (6 bases). The V end was cut by 4 bases, the J end by 1 base, with 20 bases between. The CDR3 is made up of 18 amino acids. Per the germline V gene, CDR1 is MDHEN and CDR2 is SYDVKM. The CDR3 here is CASSSTALGQGAKNIQYF. The CDR3 nucleotides are TGTGCCAGCAGTTCCACGGCCCTTGGGCAGGGGGCCAAAAACATTCAGTACTTC.

The chain recombines TRBV7-9 with TRBJ2-5, with D unclear. There are 16 residues in the CDR3. In germline, CDR1 is SEHNR, CDR2 FQNEAQ (reference sequence). The V and J ends lost 1 base and 2 bases respectively, with 14 bases between them. CDR3: CASSLEGRRVQETQYF. As DNA, the CDR3 is TGTGCCAGCAGCTTAGAGGGCCGTCGGGTACAAGAGACCCAGTACTTC.